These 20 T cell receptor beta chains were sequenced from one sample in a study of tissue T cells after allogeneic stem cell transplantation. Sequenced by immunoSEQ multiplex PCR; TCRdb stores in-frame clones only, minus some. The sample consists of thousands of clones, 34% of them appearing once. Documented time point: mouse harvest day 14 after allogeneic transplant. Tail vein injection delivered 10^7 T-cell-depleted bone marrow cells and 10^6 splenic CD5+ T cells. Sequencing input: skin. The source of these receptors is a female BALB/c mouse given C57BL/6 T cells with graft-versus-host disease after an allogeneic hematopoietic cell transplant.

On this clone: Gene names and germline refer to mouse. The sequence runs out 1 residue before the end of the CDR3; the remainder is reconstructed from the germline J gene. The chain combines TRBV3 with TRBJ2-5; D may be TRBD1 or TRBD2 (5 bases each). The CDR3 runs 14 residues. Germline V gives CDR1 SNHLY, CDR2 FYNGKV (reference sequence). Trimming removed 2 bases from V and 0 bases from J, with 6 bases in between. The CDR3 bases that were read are TGTGCCAGCAGCTTACGGGACAACCAAGACACCCAGTAC. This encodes CASSLRDNQDTQY. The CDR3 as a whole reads CASSLRDNQDTQYF.

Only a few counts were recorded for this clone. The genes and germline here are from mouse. Partial CDR3 DNA: TGTGCCAGCAGTCCAACAGGGGGCCGCACAGAAGTCTTC. It yields the protein CASSPTGGRTEVF. The full CDR3 protein is CASSPTGGRTEVFF. The chain carries TRBV26 and TRBJ1-1, with 9 bases lining up with TRBD1. Read sequence stops 1 residue before the CDR3 end, and the germline J gene provides the missing end. With V trimmed by 4 bases and J by 4 bases, 4 bases remained unmatched. Germline V CDR1 and CDR2: KGHPV, FQNQEV (reference sequence). The CDR3 runs 14 residues.

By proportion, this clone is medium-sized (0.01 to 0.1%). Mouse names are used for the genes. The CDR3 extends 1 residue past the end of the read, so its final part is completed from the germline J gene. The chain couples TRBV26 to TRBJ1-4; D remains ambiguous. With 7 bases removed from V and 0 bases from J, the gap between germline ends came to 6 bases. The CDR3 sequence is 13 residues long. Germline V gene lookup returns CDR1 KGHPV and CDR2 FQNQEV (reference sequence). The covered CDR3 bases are TGTGCCAGCAACAGAATTTCCAACGAAAGATTATTT. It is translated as CASNRISNERLF. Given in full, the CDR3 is CASNRISNERLFF.

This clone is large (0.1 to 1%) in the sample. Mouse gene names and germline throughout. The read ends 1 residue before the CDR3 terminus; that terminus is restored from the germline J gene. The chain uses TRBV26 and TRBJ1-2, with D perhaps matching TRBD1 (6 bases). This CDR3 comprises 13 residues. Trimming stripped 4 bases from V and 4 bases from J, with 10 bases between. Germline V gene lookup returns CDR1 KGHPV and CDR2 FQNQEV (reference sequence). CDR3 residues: CASSHRTASDYTF. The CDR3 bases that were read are TGTGCCAGCAGTCATAGGACAGCCTCCGACTACACC.

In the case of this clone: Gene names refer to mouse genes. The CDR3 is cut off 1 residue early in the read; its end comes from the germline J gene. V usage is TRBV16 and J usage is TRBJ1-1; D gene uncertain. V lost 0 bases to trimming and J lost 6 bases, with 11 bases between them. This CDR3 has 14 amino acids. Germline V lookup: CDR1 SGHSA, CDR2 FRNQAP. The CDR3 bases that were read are TGTGCAAGCAGCTTAGAGGGGATCGGCTCAGAAGTCTTC. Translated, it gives CASSLEGIGSEVF. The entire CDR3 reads CASSLEGIGSEVFF.

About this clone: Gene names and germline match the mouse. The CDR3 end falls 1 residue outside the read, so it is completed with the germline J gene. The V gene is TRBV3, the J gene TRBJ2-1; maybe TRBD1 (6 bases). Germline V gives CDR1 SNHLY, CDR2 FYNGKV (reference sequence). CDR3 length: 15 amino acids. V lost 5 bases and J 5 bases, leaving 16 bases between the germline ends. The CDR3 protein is CASSPRDKINAEQFF. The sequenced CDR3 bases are TGTGCCAGCAGCCCTAGGGACAAAATCAATGCTGAGCAGTTC.

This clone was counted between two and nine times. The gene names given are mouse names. The CDR3 DNA, read in part, is TGTGCCAGCAGTCGACAGAGCTCCTATGAACAGTAC. Residues: CASSRQSSYEQY. The complete CDR3 reads CASSRQSSYEQYF. The genes are TRBV26 and TRBJ2-7; TRBD1 is a possible D gene (5 bases). Read coverage stops 1 residue before the CDR3 terminus; the germline J gene supplies the remainder. The CDR3 runs to 13 residues. V lost 4 bases to trimming and J lost 0 bases, with 7 bases between them. Germline CDR1 is KGHPV and CDR2 is FQNQEV (reference sequence).

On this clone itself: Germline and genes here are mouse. The covered CDR3 bases are TGTGCCAGCAGCTTCGGACTGGGGACTAGTGCAGAAACGCTGTAT. Its translation: CASSFGLGTSAETLY. The whole CDR3 reads CASSFGLGTSAETLYF. The rearrangement links TRBV3 to TRBJ2-3, with 9 bases identical to TRBD2. From the germline J gene comes the end of the CDR3, since the read stops 1 residue before it. Germline CDR1 reads SNHLY; CDR2 reads FYNGKV (reference sequence). CDR3 size: 16 residues. The trim removed 3 bases at V and 0 bases at J, leaving 4 bases unmatched.

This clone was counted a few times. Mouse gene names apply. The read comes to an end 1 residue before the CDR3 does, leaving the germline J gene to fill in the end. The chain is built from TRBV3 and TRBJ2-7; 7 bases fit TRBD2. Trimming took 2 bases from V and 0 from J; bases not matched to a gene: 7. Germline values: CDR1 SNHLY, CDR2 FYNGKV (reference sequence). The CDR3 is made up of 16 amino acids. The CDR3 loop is CASSLIGGGSSYEQYF. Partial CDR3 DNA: TGTGCCAGCAGCTTAATCGGTGGGGGGTCCTCCTATGAACAGTAC.

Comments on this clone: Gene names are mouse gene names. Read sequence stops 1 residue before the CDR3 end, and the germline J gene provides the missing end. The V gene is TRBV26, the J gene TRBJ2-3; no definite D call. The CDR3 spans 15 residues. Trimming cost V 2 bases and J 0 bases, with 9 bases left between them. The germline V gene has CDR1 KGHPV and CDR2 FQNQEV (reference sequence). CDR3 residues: CASSLLTSSAETLYF. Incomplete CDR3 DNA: TGTGCCAGCAGTCTGCTGACATCTAGTGCAGAAACGCTGTAT.

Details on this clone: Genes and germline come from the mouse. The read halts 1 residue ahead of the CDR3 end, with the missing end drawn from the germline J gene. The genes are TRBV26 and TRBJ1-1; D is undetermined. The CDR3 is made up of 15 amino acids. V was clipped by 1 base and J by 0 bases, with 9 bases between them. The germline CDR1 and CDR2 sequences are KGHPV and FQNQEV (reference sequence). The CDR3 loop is CASSLYKLANTEVFF. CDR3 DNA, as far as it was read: TGTGCCAGCAGTCTGTACAAACTTGCAAACACAGAAGTCTTC.

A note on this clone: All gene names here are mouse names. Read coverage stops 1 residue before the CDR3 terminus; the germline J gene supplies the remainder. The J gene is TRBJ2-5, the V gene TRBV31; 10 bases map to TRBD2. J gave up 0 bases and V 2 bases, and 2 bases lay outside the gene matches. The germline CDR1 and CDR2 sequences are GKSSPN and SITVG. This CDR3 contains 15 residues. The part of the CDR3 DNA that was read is TGTGCCTGGAGTACTGGGGGGGGTAACCAAGACACCCAGTAC. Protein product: CAWSTGGGNQDTQY. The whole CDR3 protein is CAWSTGGGNQDTQYF.

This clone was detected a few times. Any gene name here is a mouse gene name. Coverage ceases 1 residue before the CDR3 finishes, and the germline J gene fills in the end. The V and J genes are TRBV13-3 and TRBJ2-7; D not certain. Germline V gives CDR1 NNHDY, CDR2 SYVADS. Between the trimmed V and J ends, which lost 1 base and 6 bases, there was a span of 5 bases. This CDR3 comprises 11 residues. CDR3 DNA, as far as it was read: TGTGCCAGCAGTGATCGGGGTGAACAGTAC. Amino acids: CASSDRGEQY. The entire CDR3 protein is CASSDRGEQYF.

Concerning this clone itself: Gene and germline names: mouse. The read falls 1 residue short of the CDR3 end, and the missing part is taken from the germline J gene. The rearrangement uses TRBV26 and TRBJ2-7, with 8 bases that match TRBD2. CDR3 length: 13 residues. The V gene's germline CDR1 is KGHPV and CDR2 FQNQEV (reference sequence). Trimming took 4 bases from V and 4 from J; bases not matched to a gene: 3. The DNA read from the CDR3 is TGTGCCAGCAGTCAGGACTGGGAGTATGAACAGTAC. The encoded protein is CASSQDWEYEQY. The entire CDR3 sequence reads CASSQDWEYEQYF.

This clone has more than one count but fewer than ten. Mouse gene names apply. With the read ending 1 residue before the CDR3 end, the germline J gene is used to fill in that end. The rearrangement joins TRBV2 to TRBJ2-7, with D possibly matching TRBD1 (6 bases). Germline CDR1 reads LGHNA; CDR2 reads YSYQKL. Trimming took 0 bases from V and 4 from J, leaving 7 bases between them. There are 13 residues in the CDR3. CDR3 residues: CASSQEGGYEQYF. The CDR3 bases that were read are TGTGCCAGCAGCCAAGAAGGGGGTTATGAACAGTAC.

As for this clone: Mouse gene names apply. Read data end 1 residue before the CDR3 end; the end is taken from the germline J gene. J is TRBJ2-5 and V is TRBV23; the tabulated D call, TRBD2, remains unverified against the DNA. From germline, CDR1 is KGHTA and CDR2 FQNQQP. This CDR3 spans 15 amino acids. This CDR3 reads CSSSQWGAPQDTQYF. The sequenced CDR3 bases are TGCTCCAGCAGTCAATGGGGGGCGCCCCAAGACACCCAGTAC.

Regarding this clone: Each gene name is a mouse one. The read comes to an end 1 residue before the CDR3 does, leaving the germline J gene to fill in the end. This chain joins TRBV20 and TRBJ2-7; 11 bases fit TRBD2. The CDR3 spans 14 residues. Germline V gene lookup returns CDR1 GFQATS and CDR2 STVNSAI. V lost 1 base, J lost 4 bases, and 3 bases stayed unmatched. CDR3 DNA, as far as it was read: TGTGGTGCTAGGGGGACTGGGGGGCCTTATGAACAGTAC. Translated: CGARGTGGPYEQY. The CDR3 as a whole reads CGARGTGGPYEQYF.

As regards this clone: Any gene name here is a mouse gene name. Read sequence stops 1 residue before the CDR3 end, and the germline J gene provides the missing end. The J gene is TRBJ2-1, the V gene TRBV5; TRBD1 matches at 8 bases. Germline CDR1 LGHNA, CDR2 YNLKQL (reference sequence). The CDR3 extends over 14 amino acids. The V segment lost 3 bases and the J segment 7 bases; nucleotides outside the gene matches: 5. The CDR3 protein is CASSQDRARAEQFF. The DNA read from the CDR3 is TGTGCCAGCAGCCAGGACAGGGCGAGGGCTGAGCAGTTC.

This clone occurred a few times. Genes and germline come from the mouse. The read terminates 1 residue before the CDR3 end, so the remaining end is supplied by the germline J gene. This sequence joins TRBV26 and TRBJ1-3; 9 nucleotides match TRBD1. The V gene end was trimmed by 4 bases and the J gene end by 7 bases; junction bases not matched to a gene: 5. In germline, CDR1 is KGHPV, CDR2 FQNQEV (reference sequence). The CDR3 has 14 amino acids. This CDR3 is CASSHGTGMNTLYF. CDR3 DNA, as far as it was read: TGTGCCAGCAGTCACGGGACAGGGATGAATACGCTCTAT.

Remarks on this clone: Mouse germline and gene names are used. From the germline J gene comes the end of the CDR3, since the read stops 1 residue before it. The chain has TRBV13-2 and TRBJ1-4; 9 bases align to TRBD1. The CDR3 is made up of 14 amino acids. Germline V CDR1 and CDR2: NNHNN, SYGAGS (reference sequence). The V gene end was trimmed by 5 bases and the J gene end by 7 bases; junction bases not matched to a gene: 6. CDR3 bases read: TGTGCCAGCGGGGAAGGGACAGGGACCGAAAGATTATTT. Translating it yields CASGEGTGTERLF. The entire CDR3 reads CASGEGTGTERLFF.